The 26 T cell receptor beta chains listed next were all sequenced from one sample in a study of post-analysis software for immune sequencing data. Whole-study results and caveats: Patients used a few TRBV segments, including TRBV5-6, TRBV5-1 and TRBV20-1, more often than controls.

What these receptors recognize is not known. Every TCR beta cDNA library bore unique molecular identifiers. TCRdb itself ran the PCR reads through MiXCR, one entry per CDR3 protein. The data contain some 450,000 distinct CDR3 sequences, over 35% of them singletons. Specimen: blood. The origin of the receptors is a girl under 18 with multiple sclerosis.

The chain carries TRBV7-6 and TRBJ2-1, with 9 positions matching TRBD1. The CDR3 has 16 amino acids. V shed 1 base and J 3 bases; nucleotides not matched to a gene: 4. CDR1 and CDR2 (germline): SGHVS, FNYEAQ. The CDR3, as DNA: TGTGCCAGCAGCTTAGGGGGACAGGGACGCTACAATGAGCAGTTCTTC. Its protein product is CASSLGGQGRYNEQFF.

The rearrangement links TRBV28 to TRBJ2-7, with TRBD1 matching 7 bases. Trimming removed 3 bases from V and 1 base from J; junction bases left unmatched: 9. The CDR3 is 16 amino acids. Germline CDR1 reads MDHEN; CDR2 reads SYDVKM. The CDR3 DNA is TGTGCCAGCAGTTTTTTTAAGACAGGGCGTTCCTACGAGCAGTACTTC. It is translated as CASSFFKTGRSYEQYF.

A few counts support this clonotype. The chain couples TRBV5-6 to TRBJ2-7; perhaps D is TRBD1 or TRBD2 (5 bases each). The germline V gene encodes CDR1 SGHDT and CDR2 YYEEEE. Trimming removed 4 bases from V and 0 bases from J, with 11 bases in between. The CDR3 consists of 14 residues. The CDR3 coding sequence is TGTGCCAGCAGCGGGGGTCCTAACTCCTACGAGCAGTACTTC. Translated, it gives CASSGGPNSYEQYF.

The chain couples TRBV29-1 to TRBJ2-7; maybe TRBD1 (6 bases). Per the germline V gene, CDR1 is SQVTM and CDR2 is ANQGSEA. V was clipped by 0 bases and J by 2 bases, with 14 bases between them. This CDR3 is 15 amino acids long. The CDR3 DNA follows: TGCAGCGTTGAAGAACGAGGGGGTCGGGCCTACGAGCAGTACTTC. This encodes CSVEERGGRAYEQYF.

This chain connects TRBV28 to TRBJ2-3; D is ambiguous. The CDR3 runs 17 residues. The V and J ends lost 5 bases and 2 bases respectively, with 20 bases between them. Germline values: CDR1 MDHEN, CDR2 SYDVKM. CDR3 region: CASSPRPRSSSTDTQYF. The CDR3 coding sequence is TGTGCCAGCAGTCCCCGACCCAGGAGCTCGTCCACAGATACGCAGTATTTT.

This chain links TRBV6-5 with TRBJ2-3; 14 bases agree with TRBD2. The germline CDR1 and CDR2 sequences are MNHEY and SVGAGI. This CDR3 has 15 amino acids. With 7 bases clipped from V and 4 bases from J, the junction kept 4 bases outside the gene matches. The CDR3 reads CASIGTSGSADTQYF. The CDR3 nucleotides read TGTGCCAGCATTGGGACTAGCGGGAGTGCAGATACGCAGTATTTT.

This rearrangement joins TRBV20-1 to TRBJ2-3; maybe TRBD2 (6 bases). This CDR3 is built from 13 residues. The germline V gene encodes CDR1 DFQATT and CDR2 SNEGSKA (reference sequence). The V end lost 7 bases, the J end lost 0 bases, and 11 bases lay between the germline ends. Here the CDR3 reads CSVPSGSTDTQYF. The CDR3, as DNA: TGCAGTGTCCCAAGCGGGAGCACAGATACGCAGTATTTT.

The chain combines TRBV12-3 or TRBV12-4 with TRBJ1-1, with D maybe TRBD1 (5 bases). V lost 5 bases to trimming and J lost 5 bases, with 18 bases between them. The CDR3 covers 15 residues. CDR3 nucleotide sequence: TGTGCCAGCAGTCCACTCGTCTGGGGGGGAACTGAAGCTTTCTTT. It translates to CASSPLVWGGTEAFF.

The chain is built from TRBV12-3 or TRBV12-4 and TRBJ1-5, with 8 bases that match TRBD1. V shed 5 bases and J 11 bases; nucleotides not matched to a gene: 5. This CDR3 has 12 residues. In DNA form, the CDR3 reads TGTGCCAGCAGTCCTCAGACAGGGGCCCAGCATTTT. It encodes CASSPQTGAQHF.

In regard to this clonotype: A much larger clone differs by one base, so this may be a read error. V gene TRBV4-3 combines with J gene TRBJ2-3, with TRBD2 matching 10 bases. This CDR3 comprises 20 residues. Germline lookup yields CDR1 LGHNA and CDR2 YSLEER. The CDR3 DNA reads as TGCGTCAGCAGCCAAGATCTACGACTAGCGGGCCGGTCTAGCACAGATACGCAGTATTTT. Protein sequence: CVSSQDLRLAGRSSTDTQYF.

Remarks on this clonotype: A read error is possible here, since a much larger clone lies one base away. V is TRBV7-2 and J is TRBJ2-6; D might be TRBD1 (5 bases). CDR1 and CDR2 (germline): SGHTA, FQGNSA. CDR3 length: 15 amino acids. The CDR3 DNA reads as TGTGCCAGCAGCTTAGAGGGTTCTGGGGCCAACGTCCGGACTTTC. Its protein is CASSLEGSGANVRTF.

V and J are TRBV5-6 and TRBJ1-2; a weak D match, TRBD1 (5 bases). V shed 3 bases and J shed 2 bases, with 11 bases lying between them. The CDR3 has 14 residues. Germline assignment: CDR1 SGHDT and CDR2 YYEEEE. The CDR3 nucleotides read TGTGCCAGCAGCTACCTTGGGGCAAACTATGGCTACACCTTC. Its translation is CASSYLGANYGYTF.

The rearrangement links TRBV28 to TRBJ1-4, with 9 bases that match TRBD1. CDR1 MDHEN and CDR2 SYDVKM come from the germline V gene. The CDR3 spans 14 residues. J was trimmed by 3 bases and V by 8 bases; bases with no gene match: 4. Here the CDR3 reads CASWGQGPNEKLFF. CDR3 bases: TGTGCCAGCTGGGGACAGGGTCCTAATGAAAAACTGTTTTTT.

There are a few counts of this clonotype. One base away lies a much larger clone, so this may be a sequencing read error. The CDR3 here is CSGVTGTGMGSEQYF. In DNA form, the CDR3 reads TGCAGCGGCGTTACCGGGACAGGAATGGGATCCGAGCAGTACTTC. The chain recombines TRBV29-1 with TRBJ2-7; TRBD1 agrees at 8 bases. The V gene's germline CDR1 is SQVTM and CDR2 ANQGSEA. CDR3 length: 15 amino acids. J gave up 6 bases and V 7 bases, and 17 bases lay outside the gene matches.

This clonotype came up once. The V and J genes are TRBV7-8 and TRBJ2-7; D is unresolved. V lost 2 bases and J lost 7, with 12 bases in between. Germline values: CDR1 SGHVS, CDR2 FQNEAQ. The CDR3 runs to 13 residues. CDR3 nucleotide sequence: TGTGCCAGCAGCTTATCCGAATACAATGAGCAGTACTTC. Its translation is CASSLSEYNEQYF.

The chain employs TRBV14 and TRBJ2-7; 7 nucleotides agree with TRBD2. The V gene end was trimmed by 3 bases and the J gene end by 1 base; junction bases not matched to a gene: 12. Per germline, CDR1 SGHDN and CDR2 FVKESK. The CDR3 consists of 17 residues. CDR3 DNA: TGTGCCAGCAGCCACGGTCAGTTACTAGCGAGATCCTACGAGCAGTACTTC. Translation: CASSHGQLLARSYEQYF.

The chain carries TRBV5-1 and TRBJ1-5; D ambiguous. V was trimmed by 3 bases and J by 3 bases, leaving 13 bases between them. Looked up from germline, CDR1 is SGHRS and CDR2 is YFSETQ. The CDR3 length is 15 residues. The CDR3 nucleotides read TGCGCCAGCAGCTCAGACGGGCAGGACAATCAGCCCCAGCATTTT. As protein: CASSSDGQDNQPQHF.

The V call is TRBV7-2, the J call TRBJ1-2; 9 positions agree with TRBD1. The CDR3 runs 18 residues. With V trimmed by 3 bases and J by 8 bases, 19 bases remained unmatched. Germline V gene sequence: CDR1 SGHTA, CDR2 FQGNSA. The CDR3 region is CASSFSGATGGGLRGYTF. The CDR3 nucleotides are TGTGCCAGCAGCTTCTCCGGGGCTACAGGGGGCGGATTAAGGGGCTACACCTTC.

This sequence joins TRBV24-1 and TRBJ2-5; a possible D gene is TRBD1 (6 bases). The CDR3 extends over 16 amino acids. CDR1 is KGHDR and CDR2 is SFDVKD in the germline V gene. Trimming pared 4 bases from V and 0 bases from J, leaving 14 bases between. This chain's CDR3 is CATSDPRAGDQETQYF. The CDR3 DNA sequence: TGTGCCACCAGTGACCCCCGGGCAGGGGACCAAGAGACCCAGTACTTC.

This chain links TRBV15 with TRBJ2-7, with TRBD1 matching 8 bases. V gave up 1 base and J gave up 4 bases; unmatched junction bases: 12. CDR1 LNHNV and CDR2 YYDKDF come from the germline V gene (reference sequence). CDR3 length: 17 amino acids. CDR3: CATSRVQDREKGYEQYF. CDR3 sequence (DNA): TGTGCCACCAGCAGAGTCCAGGACAGGGAGAAAGGATACGAGCAGTACTTC.

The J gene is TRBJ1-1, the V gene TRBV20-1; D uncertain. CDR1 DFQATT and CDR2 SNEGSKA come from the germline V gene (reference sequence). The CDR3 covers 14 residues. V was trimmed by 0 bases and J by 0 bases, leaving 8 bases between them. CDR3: CSARDGRLNTEAFF. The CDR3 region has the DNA TGCAGTGCTAGAGACGGCAGGCTGAACACTGAAGCTTTCTTT.

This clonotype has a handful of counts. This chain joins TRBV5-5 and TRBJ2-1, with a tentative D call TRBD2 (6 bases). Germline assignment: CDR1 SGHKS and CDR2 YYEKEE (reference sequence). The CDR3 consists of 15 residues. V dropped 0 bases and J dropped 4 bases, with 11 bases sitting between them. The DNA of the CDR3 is TGTGCCAGCAGCTTGGGGGACTCGCCATACAATGAGCAGTTCTTC. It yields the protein CASSLGDSPYNEQFF.

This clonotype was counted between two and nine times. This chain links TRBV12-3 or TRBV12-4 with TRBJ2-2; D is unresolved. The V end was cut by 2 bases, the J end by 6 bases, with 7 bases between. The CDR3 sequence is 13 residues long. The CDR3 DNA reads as TGTGCCAGCAGTTTAACCGGGTCCGGGGAGCTGTTTTTT. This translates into CASSLTGSGELFF.

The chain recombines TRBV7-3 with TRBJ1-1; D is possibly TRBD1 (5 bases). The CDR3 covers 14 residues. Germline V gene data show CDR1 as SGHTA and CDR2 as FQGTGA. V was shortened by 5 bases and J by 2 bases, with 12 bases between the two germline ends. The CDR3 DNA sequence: TGTGCCAGCAGCGTTTTAGGGGACAACACTGAAGCTTTCTTT. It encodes CASSVLGDNTEAFF.

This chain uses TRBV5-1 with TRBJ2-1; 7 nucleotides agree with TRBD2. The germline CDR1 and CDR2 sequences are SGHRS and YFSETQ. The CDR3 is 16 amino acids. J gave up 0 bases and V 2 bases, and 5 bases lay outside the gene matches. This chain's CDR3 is CASSLPLASSYNEQFF. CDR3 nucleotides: TGCGCCAGCAGCTTACCACTAGCGAGCTCCTACAATGAGCAGTTCTTC.

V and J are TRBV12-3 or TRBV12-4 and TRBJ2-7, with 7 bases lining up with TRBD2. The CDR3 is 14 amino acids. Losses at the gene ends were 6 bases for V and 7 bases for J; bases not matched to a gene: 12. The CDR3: CASSAHGGRIEQYF. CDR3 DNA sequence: TGTGCCAGCAGCGCCCACGGCGGGAGAATTGAGCAGTACTTC.